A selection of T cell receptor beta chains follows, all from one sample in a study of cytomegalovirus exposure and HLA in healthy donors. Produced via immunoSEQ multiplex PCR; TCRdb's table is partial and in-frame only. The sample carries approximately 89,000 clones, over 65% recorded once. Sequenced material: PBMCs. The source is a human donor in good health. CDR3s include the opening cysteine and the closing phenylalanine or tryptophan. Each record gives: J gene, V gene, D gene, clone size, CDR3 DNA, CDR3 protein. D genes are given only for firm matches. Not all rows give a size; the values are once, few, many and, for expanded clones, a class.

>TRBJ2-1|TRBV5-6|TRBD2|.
TGTGCCAGCAGCTTTACTAGCGGGAGCATTTACGAGCAGTTCTTC
CASSFTSGSIYEQFF
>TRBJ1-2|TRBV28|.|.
TGTGCCAGCAGTTCCCGCGGGACGACTAACTATGGCTACACCTTC
CASSSRGTTNYGYTF
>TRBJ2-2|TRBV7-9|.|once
TGTGCCAGCAGCCTTGCGGGGGCGAGAGGCGGGGAGCTGTTTTTT
CASSLAGARGGELFF
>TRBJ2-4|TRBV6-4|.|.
TGTGCCAACAGTCAATCCACAGGGAACATTCAGTACTTC
CANSQSTGNIQYF
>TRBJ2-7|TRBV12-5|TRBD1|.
TGTGCTAGTGGTCTCCAAACCGGGACAGGGGTGTACGAGCAGTACTTC
CASGLQTGTGVYEQYF
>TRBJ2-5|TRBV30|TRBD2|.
TGTGCCTGGAGTGTACAGCGGGGGCCCCGCGAGACCCAGTACTTC
CAWSVQRGPRETQYF
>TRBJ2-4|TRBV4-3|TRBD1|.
TGCGCCAGCAGTCAGGCAGGGACAGCCATTCAGTACTTC
CASSQAGTAIQYF
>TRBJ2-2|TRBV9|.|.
TGTGCCAGCACCGGTCGGGCCGGGGAGCTGTTTTTT
CASTGRAGELFF
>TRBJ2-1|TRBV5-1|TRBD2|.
TGCGCCAGCAGCTTGGGACTAGCGGGCAATGAGCAGTTCTTC
CASSLGLAGNEQFF
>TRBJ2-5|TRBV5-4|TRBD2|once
TGTGCCAGCAGCTTGGAACCGGGGGGGTATGAGACCCAGTACTTC
CASSLEPGGYETQYF
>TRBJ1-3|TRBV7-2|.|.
TGTGCCAGCAGCTTTGAGGTTGGAAACACCATATATTTT
CASSFEVGNTIYF
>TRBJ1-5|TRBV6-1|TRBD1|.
TGTGCCAGCAGTGACAGGGGGGAAAATCAGCCCCAGCATTTT
CASSDRGENQPQHF
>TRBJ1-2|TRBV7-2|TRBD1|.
TGTGCCAGCAGCGGACCGACAGGGGGCGCGGGTGGCTACACCTTC
CASSGPTGGAGGYTF
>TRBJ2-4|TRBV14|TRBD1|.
TGTGCCAGCAGCCAAGATAACGGACAGGGACAGTACTTC
CASSQDNGQGQYF
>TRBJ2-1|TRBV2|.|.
TGTGCCAGCAACGATCTGGAGGAGCAGTTCTTC
CASNDLEEQFF
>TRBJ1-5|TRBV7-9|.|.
TGTGCCAGCAGCTTAGCGGCAGGGGGCAATCAGCCCCAGCATTTT
CASSLAAGGNQPQHF
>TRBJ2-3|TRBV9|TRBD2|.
TGTGCCACAACCGGGACTAGCGGATACACAGATACGCAGTATTTT
CATTGTSGYTDTQYF
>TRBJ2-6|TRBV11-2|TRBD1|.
TGTGCCAGCAGCACCCCCGGGACAGGGTCCTCTGGGGCCAACGTCCTGACTTTC
CASSTPGTGSSGANVLTF
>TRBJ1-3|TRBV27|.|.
TGTGCCAGCAGTTCCCAGGGTAACGGAAACACCATATATTTT
CASSSQGNGNTIYF
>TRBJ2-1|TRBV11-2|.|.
TGTGCCAGCAGCCCCCTCGATGAGCAGTTCTTC
CASSPLDEQFF
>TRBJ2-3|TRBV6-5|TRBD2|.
TGTGCCACCGCCAGCTCTGTAGCGGGAGCAGATACGCAGTATTTT
CATASSVAGADTQYF
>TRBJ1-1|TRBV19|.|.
TGTGCCAGTAAGGAGGGCCTATTGGAAGCTTTCTTT
CASKEGLLEAFF
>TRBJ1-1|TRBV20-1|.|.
TGCAGTGCTCCTACAGGCCCTGAAGCTTTCTTT
CSAPTGPEAFF
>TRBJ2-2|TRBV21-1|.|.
TGTGCCAGCAGCACCCTAGCGGGGAACACCGGGGAGCTGTTTTTT
CASSTLAGNTGELFF
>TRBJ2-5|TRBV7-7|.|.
TGTGCCAGCAGCTTTGAGGGCCCCCAAGAGACCCAGTACTTC
CASSFEGPQETQYF
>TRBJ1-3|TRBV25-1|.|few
TGTGCCAGCAGTGAACGGTTTGGGAGGGATGGAAACACCATATATTTT
CASSERFGRDGNTIYF
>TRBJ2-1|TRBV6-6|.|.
TGTGCCAGCAGTTACTCGCGGGTTTACAATGAGCAGTTCTTC
CASSYSRVYNEQFF
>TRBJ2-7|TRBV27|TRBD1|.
TGTGCCAGCAGTGAGGTTGGACAGGGTTTCGAGCAGTACTTC
CASSEVGQGFEQYF
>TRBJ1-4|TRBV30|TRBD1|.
TGTGCCTGGAGTACAGGGGGCGTCCCTAATGAAAAACTGTTTTTT
CAWSTGGVPNEKLFF
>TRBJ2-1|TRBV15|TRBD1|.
TGTGCCACCGGGACAGGGCTGTTTGGGGAGCAGTTCTTC
CATGTGLFGEQFF
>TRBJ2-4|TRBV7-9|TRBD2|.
TGTGCCAGCAGCTTAGTGGGCGGGAGGAACATTCAGTACTTC
CASSLVGGRNIQYF